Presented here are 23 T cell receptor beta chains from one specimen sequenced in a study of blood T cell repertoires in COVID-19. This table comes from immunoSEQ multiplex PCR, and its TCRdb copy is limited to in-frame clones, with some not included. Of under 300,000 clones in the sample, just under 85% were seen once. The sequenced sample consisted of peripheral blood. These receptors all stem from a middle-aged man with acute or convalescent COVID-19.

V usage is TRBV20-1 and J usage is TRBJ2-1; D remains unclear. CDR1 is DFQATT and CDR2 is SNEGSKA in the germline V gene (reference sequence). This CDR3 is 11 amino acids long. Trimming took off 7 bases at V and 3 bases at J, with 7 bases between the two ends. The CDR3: CSESDYNEQFF. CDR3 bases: TGCAGTGAAAGCGACTACAATGAGCAGTTCTTC.

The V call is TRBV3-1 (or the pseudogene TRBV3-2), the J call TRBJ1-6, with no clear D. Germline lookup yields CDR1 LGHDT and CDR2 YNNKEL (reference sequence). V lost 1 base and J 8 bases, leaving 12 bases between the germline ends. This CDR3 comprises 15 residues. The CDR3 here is CASSQGAVRDSPLHF. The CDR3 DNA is TGTGCCAGCAGCCAAGGCGCGGTACGGGATTCACCCCTCCACTTT.

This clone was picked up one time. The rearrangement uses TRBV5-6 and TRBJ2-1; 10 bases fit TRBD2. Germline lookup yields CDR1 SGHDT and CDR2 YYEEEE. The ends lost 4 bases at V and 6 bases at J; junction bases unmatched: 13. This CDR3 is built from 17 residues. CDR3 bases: TGTGCCAGCAGCCGCGGGGCTAGCGGGAGTGGGTTCAATGAGCAGTTCTTC. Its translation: CASSRGASGSGFNEQFF.

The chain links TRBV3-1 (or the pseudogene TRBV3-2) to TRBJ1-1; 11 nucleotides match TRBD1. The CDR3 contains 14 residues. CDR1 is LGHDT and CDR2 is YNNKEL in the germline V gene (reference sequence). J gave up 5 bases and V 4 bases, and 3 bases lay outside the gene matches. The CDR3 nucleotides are TGTGCCAGCAGCCGGGGGACAGGGGGAACTGAAGCTTTCTTT. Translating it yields CASSRGTGGTEAFF.

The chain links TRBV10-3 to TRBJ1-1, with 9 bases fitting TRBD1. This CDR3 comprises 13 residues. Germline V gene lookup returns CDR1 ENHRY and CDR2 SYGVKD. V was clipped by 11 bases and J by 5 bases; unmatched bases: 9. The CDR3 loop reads CASRTGENTEAFF. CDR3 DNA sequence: TGTGCCTCGAGGACAGGGGAGAATACTGAAGCTTTCTTT.

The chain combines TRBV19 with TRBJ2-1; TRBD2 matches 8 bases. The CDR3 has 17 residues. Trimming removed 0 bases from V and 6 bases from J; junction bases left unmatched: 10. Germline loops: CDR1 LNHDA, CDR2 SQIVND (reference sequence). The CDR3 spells CASSIELRSGSGNEQFF. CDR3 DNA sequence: TGTGCCAGTAGTATAGAATTGAGGAGCGGGAGCGGCAATGAGCAGTTCTTC.

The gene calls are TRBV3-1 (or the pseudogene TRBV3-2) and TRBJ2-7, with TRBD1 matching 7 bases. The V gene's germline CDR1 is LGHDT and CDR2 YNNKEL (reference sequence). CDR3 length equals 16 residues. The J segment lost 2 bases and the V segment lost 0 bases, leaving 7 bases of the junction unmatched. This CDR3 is CASSQEGRGIAYEQYF. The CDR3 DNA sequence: TGTGCCAGCAGCCAAGAGGGCAGGGGGATTGCCTACGAGCAGTACTTC.

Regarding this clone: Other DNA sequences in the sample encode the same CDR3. CDR3 bases: TGCGCCAGCAGTCAGAGCACAGATACGCAGTATTTT. Its protein is CASSQSTDTQYF. This chain joins TRBV10-1 and TRBJ2-3; D uncertain. The length of the CDR3 is 12 residues. Germline V gives CDR1 WNHNN, CDR2 SYGVQD (reference sequence). V lost 5 bases and J lost 0, with 3 bases in between.

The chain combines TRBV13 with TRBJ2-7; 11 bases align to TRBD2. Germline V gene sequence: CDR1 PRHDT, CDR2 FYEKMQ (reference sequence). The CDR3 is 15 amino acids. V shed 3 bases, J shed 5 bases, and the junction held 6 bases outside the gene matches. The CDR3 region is CASSFSGGALDEQYF. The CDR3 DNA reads TGTGCCAGCAGCTTTAGCGGGGGGGCTTTGGACGAGCAGTACTTC.

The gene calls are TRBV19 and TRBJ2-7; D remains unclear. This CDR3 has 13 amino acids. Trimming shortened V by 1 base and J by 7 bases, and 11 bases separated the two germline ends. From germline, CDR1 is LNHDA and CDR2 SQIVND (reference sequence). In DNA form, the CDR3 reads TGTGCCAGTAGTATAGTGTTCCTCGGGGAGCAGTACTTC. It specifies CASSIVFLGEQYF.

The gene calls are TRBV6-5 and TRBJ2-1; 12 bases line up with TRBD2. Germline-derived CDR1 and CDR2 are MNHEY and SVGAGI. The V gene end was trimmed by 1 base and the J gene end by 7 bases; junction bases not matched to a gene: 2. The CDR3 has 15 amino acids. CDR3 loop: CASSYLLAGGNEQFF. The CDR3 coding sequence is TGTGCCAGCAGTTACTTGCTAGCGGGGGGGAATGAGCAGTTCTTC.

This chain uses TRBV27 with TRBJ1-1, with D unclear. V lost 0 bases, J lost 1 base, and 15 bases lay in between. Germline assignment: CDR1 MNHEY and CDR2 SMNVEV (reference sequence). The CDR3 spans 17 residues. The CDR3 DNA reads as TGTGCCAGCAGTTTATCGAGGCCACCCGGTGCGAACACTGAAGCTTTCTTT. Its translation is CASSLSRPPGANTEAFF.

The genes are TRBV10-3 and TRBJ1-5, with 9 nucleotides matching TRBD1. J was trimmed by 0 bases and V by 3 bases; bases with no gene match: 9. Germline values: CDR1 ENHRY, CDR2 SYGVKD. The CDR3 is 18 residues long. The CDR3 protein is CAISDGGQGIYSNQPQHF. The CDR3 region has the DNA TGTGCCATCAGTGATGGTGGACAGGGGATTTATAGCAATCAGCCCCAGCATTTT.

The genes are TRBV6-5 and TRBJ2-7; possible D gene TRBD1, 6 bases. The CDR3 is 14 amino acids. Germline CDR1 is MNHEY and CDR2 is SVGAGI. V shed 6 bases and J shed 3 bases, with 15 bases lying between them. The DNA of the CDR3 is TGTGCCAGCAGACAGGGACAATCGTTCTACGAGCAGTACTTC. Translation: CASRQGQSFYEQYF.

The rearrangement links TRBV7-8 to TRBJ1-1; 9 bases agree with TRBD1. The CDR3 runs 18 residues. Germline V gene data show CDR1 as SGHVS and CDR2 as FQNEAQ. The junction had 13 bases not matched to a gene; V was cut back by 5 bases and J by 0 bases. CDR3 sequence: CASSLVGQGILVNTEAFF. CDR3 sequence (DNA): TGTGCCAGCAGCCTAGTGGGACAGGGTATCTTGGTGAACACTGAAGCTTTCTTT.

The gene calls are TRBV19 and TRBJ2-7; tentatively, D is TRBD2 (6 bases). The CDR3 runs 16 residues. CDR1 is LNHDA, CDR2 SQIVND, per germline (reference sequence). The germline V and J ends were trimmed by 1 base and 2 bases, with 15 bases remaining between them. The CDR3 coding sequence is TGTGCCAGTAGTATAGGCCCGGGAGATGGAACCTACGAGCAGTACTTC. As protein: CASSIGPGDGTYEQYF.

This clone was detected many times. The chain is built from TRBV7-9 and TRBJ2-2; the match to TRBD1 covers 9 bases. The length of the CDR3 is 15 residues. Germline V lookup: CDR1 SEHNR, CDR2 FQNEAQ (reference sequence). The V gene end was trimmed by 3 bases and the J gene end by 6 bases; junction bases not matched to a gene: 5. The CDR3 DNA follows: TGTGCCAGCAGCTTTGGGGACAGGGCTGCCGGGGAGCTGTTTTTT. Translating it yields CASSFGDRAAGELFF.

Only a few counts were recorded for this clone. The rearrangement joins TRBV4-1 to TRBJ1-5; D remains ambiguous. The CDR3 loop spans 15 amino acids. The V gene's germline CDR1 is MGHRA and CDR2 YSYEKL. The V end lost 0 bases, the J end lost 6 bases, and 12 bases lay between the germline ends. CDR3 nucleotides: TGCGCCAGCAGCCAAGATTTCGCAGGTTCTCAGCCCCAGCATTTT. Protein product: CASSQDFAGSQPQHF.

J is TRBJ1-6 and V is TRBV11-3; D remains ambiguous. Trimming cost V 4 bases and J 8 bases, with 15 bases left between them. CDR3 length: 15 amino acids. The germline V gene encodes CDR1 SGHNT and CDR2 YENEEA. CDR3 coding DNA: TGTGCCAGCAGCTCCCGGTTCCCGCTCCATTCACCCCTCCACTTT. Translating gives CASSSRFPLHSPLHF.

The chain's CDR3 is CASSSRGGENSPLHF. CDR3 in DNA: TGTGCCAGCAGCTCGAGGGGAGGGGAGAATTCACCCCTCCACTTT. The chain recombines TRBV7-3 with TRBJ1-6, with a tentative D call TRBD1 (5 bases). The CDR3 has 15 residues. Per the germline V gene, CDR1 is SGHTA and CDR2 is FQGTGA. V dropped 4 bases and J dropped 7 bases, with 14 bases sitting between them.

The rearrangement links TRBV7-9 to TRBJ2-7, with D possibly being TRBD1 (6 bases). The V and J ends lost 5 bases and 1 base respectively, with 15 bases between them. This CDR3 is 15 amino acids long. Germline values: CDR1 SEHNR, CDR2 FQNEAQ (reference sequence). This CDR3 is CASSRSWTESYEQYF. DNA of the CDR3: TGTGCCAGCAGCCGAAGCTGGACAGAGTCCTACGAGCAGTACTTC.

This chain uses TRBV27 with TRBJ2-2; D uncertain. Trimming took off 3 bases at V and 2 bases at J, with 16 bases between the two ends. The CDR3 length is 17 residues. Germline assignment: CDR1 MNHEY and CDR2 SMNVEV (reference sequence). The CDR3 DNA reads TGTGCCAGCAGTTTCCGTCTGGTCAGGCTAAACACCGGGGAGCTGTTTTTT. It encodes CASSFRLVRLNTGELFF.

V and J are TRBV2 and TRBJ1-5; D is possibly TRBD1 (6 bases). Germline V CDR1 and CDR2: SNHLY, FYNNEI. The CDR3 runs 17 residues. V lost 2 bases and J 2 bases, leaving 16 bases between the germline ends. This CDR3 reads CASSENPNRAGNQPQHF. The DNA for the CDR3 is TGTGCCAGCAGTGAAAACCCCAACAGGGCTGGCAATCAGCCCCAGCATTTT.